These 9 T cell receptor beta chains share one sample of origin, sequenced in a study of blood T cells in healthy people across ages (dated by TCRdb to between 2014 and 2017). Libraries were built with 5' RACE. TCRdb shows the sequencer as Illumina HiSeq 2500. The second PCR ran for roughly 7 to 11 cycles and used a J-beta primer mix along with a sample-barcoded 5' primer. TCRdb passed the public sequencing reads through fastp at Q25 and MiXCR, retaining productive beta sequences. Records with the same CDR3 protein are collapsed into one entry carrying the most frequent genes and DNA. For this sample there are 750,000 to 950,000 distinct CDR3 sequences; just under 30% appear just once. The leading ten clones occupy 10% of the sample. These data were also filed under a second study, of T cells of mothers and their children.

Sample: blood. The receptors stem from a woman aged 35 to 49 in good health.

V usage is TRBV12-3 or TRBV12-4 and J usage is TRBJ1-1; D possibly corresponds to TRBD1 (6 bases). CDR3 length: 13 amino acids. Trimming shortened V by 2 bases and J by 7 bases, and 11 bases separated the two germline ends. The CDR3 is CASSLSGGGEAFF. CDR3 sequence (DNA): TGTGCCAGCAGTTTATCAGGAGGGGGTGAAGCTTTCTTT.

The chain is built from TRBV18 and TRBJ2-7, with D maybe TRBD2 (6 bases). The J call may be wrong; the DNA end is better matched by TRBJ2-5. This CDR3 is 14 amino acids long. Germline assignment: CDR1 KGHSH and CDR2 LQKENI. CDR3 sequence: CASSLALGGETQYF. In DNA, the CDR3 is TGTGCCAGCTCACTGGCCCTCGGGGGAGAGACCCAGTACTTC.

This clonotype turned up a few times. A read error may explain this, as a much larger clone is one base away. This chain joins TRBV6-2 or TRBV6-3 and TRBJ2-1; TRBD2 matches 10 bases. The J call could be wrong; TRBJ2-7 is a better fit for the DNA end. Per germline, CDR1 MNHEY and CDR2 SVGEGT. The CDR3 is made up of 18 amino acids. This CDR3 reads CASSSIYLLAGKHNEQYF. In DNA form, the CDR3 reads TGTGCCAGCAGTTCCATCTACCTACTAGCGGGGAAACACAATGAGCAGTACTTC.

As concerns this clonotype: Sequence at one end of the junction differs from germline and may be a read error. The V gene is TRBV5-1, the J gene TRBJ2-1; a weak D match, TRBD2 (7 bases). The CDR3 consists of 14 residues. Germline loops: CDR1 SGHRS, CDR2 YFSETQ. The CDR3 DNA reads TGCGCCACCAGTGGGGGGGCCACCTACAGTGAGCAGTTCTTC. Translation gives CATSGGATYSEQFF.

This clonotype turned up a few times. This may be a read error: a much more frequent sequence differs by one nucleotide. The V gene is TRBV7-6, the J gene TRBJ2-3; TRBD1 agrees at 7 bases. Germline trimming cut 5 bases from V and 0 bases from J; bases unmatched to any gene: 8. Looked up from germline, CDR1 is SGHVS and CDR2 is FNYEAQ. The CDR3 loop spans 16 amino acids. CDR3 region: CASSPQDRESTDTQYF. The DNA of the CDR3 is TGTGCCAGCAGCCCCCAAGACAGGGAGAGCACAGATACGCAGTATTTT.

J is TRBJ2-3 and V is TRBV18; TRBD2 matches at 10 bases. Looked up from germline, CDR1 is KGHSH and CDR2 is LQKENI. V gave up 4 bases and J gave up 2 bases; unmatched junction bases: 9. The CDR3 runs to 17 residues. CDR3 in DNA: TGTGCCAGCTCACTTCGTACTAGCGGGGAGAACACAGATACGCAGTATTTT. As protein: CASSLRTSGENTDTQYF.

The chain couples TRBV27 to TRBJ1-2, with a possible D match to TRBD1 (5 bases). Trimming shortened V by 3 bases and J by 7 bases, and 15 bases separated the two germline ends. The CDR3 runs to 14 residues. CDR1 and CDR2 (germline): MNHEY, SMNVEV (reference sequence). The CDR3 nucleotides are TGTGCCAGCAGTTTGAGTCCCGGGGACCGTGGCTACACCTTC. Translation: CASSLSPGDRGYTF.

The V gene is TRBV4-1, the J gene TRBJ2-7; D possibly uses TRBD1 or TRBD2 (5 bases each). Germline V lookup: CDR1 MGHRA, CDR2 YSYEKL. V lost 6 bases and J lost 1, with 16 bases in between. CDR3 length: 15 amino acids. DNA for the CDR3: TGCGCCAGCAGTCAGGGACCTAACCCTTCCTACGAGCAGTACTTC. This codes for CASSQGPNPSYEQYF.

This clonotype occurred a few times. The chain combines TRBV12-3 or TRBV12-4 with TRBJ2-2; D is undetermined. CDR3 length equals 12 residues. Trimming took 6 bases from V and 6 from J, leaving 8 bases between them. CDR3 protein: CASRGSPGELFF. The CDR3 nucleotides read TGTGCCAGCAGAGGTAGCCCCGGGGAGCTGTTTTTT.